The 28 T cell receptor beta chains below come from one sample, sequenced in a study of CD8 T cell repertoires and HIV-1 epitope variants. Assay: immunoSEQ multiplex PCR; the TCRdb copy retains only in-frame clones and omits some. The repertoire holds around 4,000 clones, with under 70% as singletons. No antigen is known for these receptors. Material: cultured CD8+ T cells derived from PBMCs. These receptors originate from a male donor with HIV.

This rearrangement joins TRBV19 to TRBJ2-7, with D perhaps matching TRBD1 (5 bases). The germline V gene encodes CDR1 LNHDA and CDR2 SQIVND (reference sequence). The germline V and J ends were trimmed by 3 bases and 4 bases, with 10 bases remaining between them. This CDR3 is built from 13 residues. The DNA of the CDR3 is TGTGCCAGTAGTATTGGGGCGGATTACGAGCAGTACTTC. This gives the protein CASSIGADYEQYF.

The rearrangement joins TRBV27 to TRBJ2-1; 7 positions match TRBD2. CDR1 is MNHEY and CDR2 is SMNVEV in the germline V gene (reference sequence). V dropped 2 bases and J dropped 7; count of bases not matched to a gene: 11. This CDR3 region has 16 residues. The CDR3 spells CASSLQWLADGNEQFF. The CDR3 region has the DNA TGTGCCAGCAGTTTACAATGGCTAGCGGACGGGAATGAGCAGTTCTTC.

The sample holds a few counts of this clone. V gene TRBV4-2 combines with J gene TRBJ1-4; D remains ambiguous. V was cut by 5 bases and J by 0 bases, with 13 bases left in between. The CDR3 covers 16 residues. Germline CDR1 is LGHNA and CDR2 is YNFKEQ. The CDR3 DNA sequence: TGTGCCAGCAGCGAATCGTACAGAACAACTAATGAAAAACTGTTTTTT. Translation: CASSESYRTTNEKLFF.

This clone is a singleton in its sample. The V gene is TRBV7-9, the J gene TRBJ2-5, with 12 nucleotides matching TRBD1. The CDR3 loop spans 17 amino acids. V was clipped by 0 bases and J by 6 bases; unmatched bases: 8. Germline V gene lookup returns CDR1 SEHNR and CDR2 FQNEAQ (reference sequence). CDR3 in DNA: TGTGCCAGCAGCTTAGCGAGGGGACAGGGGGCCAAAAAGACCCAGTACTTC. It encodes CASSLARGQGAKKTQYF.

The chain is built from TRBV28 and TRBJ1-1, with D possibly matching TRBD1 (5 bases). The germline CDR1 and CDR2 sequences are MDHEN and SYDVKM. The ends were cut back, 6 bases at V and 1 base at J, with 9 bases in the middle. The CDR3 consists of 13 residues. The CDR3 nucleotides are TGTGCCAGCAGCAGGGACGGGAACACTGAAGCTTTCTTT. Translation gives CASSRDGNTEAFF.

V and J are TRBV18 and TRBJ2-7; 7 nucleotides align to TRBD1. CDR1 and CDR2 (germline): KGHSH, LQKENI. The junction had 8 bases not matched to a gene; V was cut back by 2 bases and J by 4 bases. This CDR3 has 15 residues. The CDR3 coding sequence is TGTGCCAGCTCACCATCTCAAGGGGGCCTTTACGAGCAGTACTTC. Amino acid sequence: CASSPSQGGLYEQYF. The variable domain in full, completed from reference TRBV18 and TRBJ2-7, reads NAGVMQNPRHLVRRRGQEARLRCSPMKGHSHVYWYRQLPEEGLKFMVYLQKENIIDESGMPKERFSAEFPKEGPSILRIQQVVRGDSAAYFCASSPSQGGLYEQYFGPGTRLTVT.

V usage is TRBV6-5 and J usage is TRBJ2-1, with 12 bases fitting TRBD1. Germline CDR1 MNHEY, CDR2 SVGAGI. The CDR3 is 14 residues long. V gave up 6 bases and J gave up 8 bases; unmatched junction bases: 5. Here the CDR3 reads CASSLGTGGYEQFF. CDR3 DNA sequence: TGTGCCAGCAGCCTAGGGACAGGGGGCTATGAGCAGTTCTTC.

V gene TRBV14 combines with J gene TRBJ2-5; 10 nucleotides line up with TRBD1. With V trimmed by 4 bases and J by 1 base, 3 bases remained unmatched. Germline loops: CDR1 SGHDN, CDR2 FVKESK. CDR3 size: 15 residues. CDR3 residues: CASSPWTGGQETQYF. CDR3 sequence (DNA): TGTGCCAGCAGCCCCTGGACAGGGGGCCAAGAGACCCAGTACTTC.

This chain joins TRBV11-2 and TRBJ2-2; D is undetermined. V was trimmed by 1 base and J by 5 bases, leaving 8 bases between them. The germline V gene encodes CDR1 SGHAT and CDR2 FQNNGV. This CDR3 is 14 amino acids long. DNA for the CDR3: TGTGCCAGCAGCTTAGTTAGGAAAACCGGGGAGCTGTTTTTT. Translated, it gives CASSLVRKTGELFF. The full variable domain, with the rest looked up from reference TRBV11-2 and TRBJ2-2, is EAGVAQSPRYKIIEKRQSVAFWCNPISGHATLYWYQQILGQGPKLLIQFQNNGVVDDSQLPKDRFSAERLKGVDSTLKIQPAKLEDSAVYLCASSLVRKTGELFFGEGSRLTVL.

The chain recombines TRBV18 with TRBJ2-7; weak D call: TRBD1 (5 bases). The CDR3 contains 12 residues. Germline loops: CDR1 KGHSH, CDR2 LQKENI. Trimming left V 4 bases short and J 3 bases short, with 7 bases between. CDR3 sequence (DNA): TGTGCCAGCTCACAGACAGACTACGAGCAGTACTTC. Translation: CASSQTDYEQYF.

The CDR3 DNA reads as TGTGCCAGCACCCTAGGTGATGGCTATGGCTACACCTTC. Protein product: CASTLGDGYGYTF. V and J are TRBV5-6 and TRBJ1-2; D is uncertain. CDR3 length: 13 amino acids. Germline-derived CDR1 and CDR2 are SGHDT and YYEEEE. V lost 6 bases and J lost 4, with 13 bases in between. Drawing the rest from reference TRBV5-6 and TRBJ1-2, the complete variable domain is DAGVTQSPTHLIKTRGQQVTLRCSPKSGHDTVSWYQQALGQGPQFIFQYYEEEERQRGNFPDRFSGHQFPNYSSELNVNALLLGDSALYLCASTLGDGYGYTFGSGTRLTVV.

The chain is built from TRBV11-2 and TRBJ1-4; the D is unclear. The CDR3 extends over 11 amino acids. Germline V gives CDR1 SGHAT, CDR2 FQNNGV. Trimming removed 0 bases at V and 7 bases at J, with 0 bases between. In DNA, the CDR3 is TGTGCCAGCAGCTTAGATGAAAAACTGTTTTTT. This codes for CASSLDEKLFF.

This chain connects TRBV27 to TRBJ2-7; 10 nucleotides line up with TRBD2. The CDR3 consists of 17 residues. CDR1 is MNHEY and CDR2 is SMNVEV in the germline V gene (reference sequence). J lost 5 bases, V lost 7 bases, and 17 bases had no gene match. In DNA form, the CDR3 reads TGTGCCAGCACCCGAATTAGTCCCAGCGGGGGGGCGGACGAGCAGTACTTC. It translates to CASTRISPSGGADEQYF.

This clone was detected only a few times. The chain couples TRBV7-3 to TRBJ2-2; the D is unclear. The CDR3 spans 12 residues. Germline V lookup: CDR1 SGHTA, CDR2 FQGTGA. V was trimmed by 4 bases and J by 7 bases, leaving 7 bases between them. The CDR3: CASSSTGGELFF. The CDR3 bases are TGTGCCAGCAGCTCGACGGGCGGGGAGCTGTTTTTT.

The rearrangement links TRBV7-2 to TRBJ1-1; D call uncertain. This CDR3 region has 14 residues. The germline CDR1 and CDR2 sequences are SGHTA and FQGNSA. V was pared by 1 base and J by 2 bases, with 8 bases between. CDR3 DNA sequence: TGTGCCAGCAGCTTAGAGTCCGTAAACACTGAAGCTTTCTTT. Its protein is CASSLESVNTEAFF.

The V and J genes are TRBV19 and TRBJ1-6, with a tentative D call TRBD1 (5 bases). This CDR3 has 14 amino acids. Trimming shortened V by 10 bases and J by 7 bases, and 17 bases separated the two germline ends. The germline V gene has CDR1 LNHDA and CDR2 SQIVND (reference sequence). The CDR3 sequence: CATCPGLGNSPLHF. The CDR3 DNA sequence: TGTGCCACCTGCCCAGGGCTTGGAAATTCACCCCTCCACTTT.

This chain connects TRBV10-2 to TRBJ1-5, with a possible D match to TRBD1 (5 bases). Germline loops: CDR1 WSHSY, CDR2 SAAADI. The CDR3 has 14 amino acids. The V gene lost 6 bases and the J gene lost 1 base, with 10 bases spanning the gap. The CDR3 sequence is CASRGGESNQPQHF. Here the CDR3 DNA reads TGCGCCAGCAGGGGGGGGGAGAGCAATCAGCCCCAGCATTTT.

V usage is TRBV30 and J usage is TRBJ2-7; the match to TRBD2 covers 10 bases. With 0 bases clipped from V and 6 bases from J, the junction kept 5 bases outside the gene matches. CDR1 is GTSNPN and CDR2 is SVGIG in the germline V gene (reference sequence). The CDR3 contains 14 residues. Here the CDR3 DNA reads TGTGCCTGGAGTGTCAGTAGCGGGGGGTTCGAGCAGTACTTC. Protein product: CAWSVSSGGFEQYF.

This clone was observed a single time. This chain joins TRBV2 and TRBJ1-2; tentatively, D is TRBD1 (6 bases). CDR3 length equals 13 residues. Looked up from germline, CDR1 is SNHLY and CDR2 is FYNNEI. V dropped 3 bases and J dropped 4 bases, with 9 bases sitting between them. CDR3 DNA sequence: TGTGCCAGCAGTGACAGGGGTTCCTATGGCTACACCTTC. Translating it yields CASSDRGSYGYTF.

This chain links TRBV27 with TRBJ2-7; D perhaps matches TRBD1 (5 bases). Germline lookup yields CDR1 MNHEY and CDR2 SMNVEV (reference sequence). This CDR3 has 12 amino acids. V lost 2 bases, J lost 6 bases, and 8 bases lay in between. The CDR3 DNA reads as TGTGCCAGCAGTTTACAGGGAACCGAGCAGTACTTC. Its translation: CASSLQGTEQYF.

The V gene is TRBV5-4, the J gene TRBJ2-7, with D tentatively TRBD1 or TRBD2 (5 bases each). The CDR3 runs 14 residues. The germline V and J ends were trimmed by 0 bases and 2 bases, with 9 bases remaining between them. Germline CDR1 reads SGHNT; CDR2 reads YYREEE (reference sequence). The chain's CDR3 is CASSLGGSPYEQYF. CDR3 nucleotides: TGTGCCAGCAGCTTGGGGGGGTCCCCCTACGAGCAGTACTTC.

J is TRBJ1-2 and V is TRBV28, with D uncertain. Deletions cut 2 bases from V and 1 base from J, with 8 bases between. Germline V gene sequence: CDR1 MDHEN, CDR2 SYDVKM. The CDR3 contains 14 residues. The CDR3 here is CASSLDGLNYGYTF. The CDR3 DNA is TGTGCCAGCAGTTTAGATGGACTTAACTATGGCTACACCTTC.

The CDR3 region has the DNA TGTGCCAGCAGTTGGGGGATGGAGACCCAGTACTTC. This sequence encodes CASSWGMETQYF. V and J are TRBV28 and TRBJ2-5; D could derive from TRBD1 or TRBD2 (5 bases each). This CDR3 is built from 12 residues. V shed 4 bases and J shed 5 bases, with 8 bases lying between them. Germline-derived CDR1 and CDR2 are MDHEN and SYDVKM.

V is TRBV27 and J is TRBJ1-6; D ambiguous. Germline V gene sequence: CDR1 MNHEY, CDR2 SMNVEV (reference sequence). The CDR3 is 13 residues long. V was clipped by 7 bases and J by 0 bases, with 4 bases between them. In nucleotides, the CDR3 is TGTGCCAGCAACGGCTCCTATAATTCACCCCTCCACTTT. Translated, it gives CASNGSYNSPLHF.

The CDR3 protein is CASSPGVGGGYNEQFF. The CDR3 DNA sequence: TGTGCCAGCAGCCCCGGGGTCGGGGGAGGATACAATGAGCAGTTCTTC. The chain links TRBV5-4 to TRBJ2-1, with a possible D match to TRBD2 (6 bases). This CDR3 has 16 amino acids. Trimming removed 4 bases at V and 4 bases at J, with 18 bases between. The germline gives CDR1 SGHNT, CDR2 YYREEE (reference sequence).

V and J are TRBV11-1 and TRBJ2-7; D not resolved. CDR1 and CDR2 (germline): SGHAT, FQDESV (reference sequence). V gave up 2 bases and J gave up 7 bases, with 9 bases separating them. This CDR3 has 12 residues. This chain's CDR3 is CASSLSPQEQYF. The CDR3 coding sequence is TGTGCCAGCAGCTTAAGCCCACAGGAGCAGTACTTC.

This chain connects TRBV27 to TRBJ1-2, with 7 bases fitting TRBD1. Trimming removed 6 bases from V and 0 bases from J; junction bases left unmatched: 7. Germline lookup yields CDR1 MNHEY and CDR2 SMNVEV (reference sequence). The CDR3 is made up of 15 amino acids. CDR3 sequence reads: CASRLTGPSNYGYTF. The CDR3 nucleotides are TGTGCCAGCAGGCTGACAGGGCCCTCTAACTATGGCTACACCTTC.

The genes are TRBV6-4 and TRBJ2-3, with 7 positions matching TRBD1. This CDR3 contains 14 residues. J was trimmed by 4 bases and V by 3 bases; bases with no gene match: 4. Germline CDR1 MRHNA, CDR2 SNTAGT. The CDR3 protein is CASSEEGAADTQYF. CDR3 nucleotide sequence: TGTGCCAGCAGTGAAGAGGGGGCGGCAGATACGCAGTATTTT.